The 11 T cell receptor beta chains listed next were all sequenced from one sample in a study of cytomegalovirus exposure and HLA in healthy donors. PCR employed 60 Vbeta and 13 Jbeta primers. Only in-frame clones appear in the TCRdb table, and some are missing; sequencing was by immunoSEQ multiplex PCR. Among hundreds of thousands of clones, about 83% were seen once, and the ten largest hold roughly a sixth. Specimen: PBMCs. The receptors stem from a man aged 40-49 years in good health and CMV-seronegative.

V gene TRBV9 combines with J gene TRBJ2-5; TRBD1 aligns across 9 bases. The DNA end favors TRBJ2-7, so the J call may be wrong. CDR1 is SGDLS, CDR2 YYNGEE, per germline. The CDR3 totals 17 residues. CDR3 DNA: TGTGCCAGCAGCGCGAAAACCGGGACAGGGATCATCAACGAGCAGTACTTC. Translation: CASSAKTGTGIINEQYF.

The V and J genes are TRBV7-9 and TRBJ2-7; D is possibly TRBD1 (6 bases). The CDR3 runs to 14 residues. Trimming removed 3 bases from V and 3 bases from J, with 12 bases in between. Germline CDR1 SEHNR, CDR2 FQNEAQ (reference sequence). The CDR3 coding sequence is TGTGCCAGCAGCTTTTCCCCCAGGGGCTACGAGCAGTACTTC. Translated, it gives CASSFSPRGYEQYF.

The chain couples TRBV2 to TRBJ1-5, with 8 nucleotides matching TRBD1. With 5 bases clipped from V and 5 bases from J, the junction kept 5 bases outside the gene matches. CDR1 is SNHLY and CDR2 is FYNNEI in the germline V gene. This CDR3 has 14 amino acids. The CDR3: CASSPGQGHQPQHF. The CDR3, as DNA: TGTGCCAGCAGTCCTGGACAGGGCCATCAGCCCCAGCATTTT.

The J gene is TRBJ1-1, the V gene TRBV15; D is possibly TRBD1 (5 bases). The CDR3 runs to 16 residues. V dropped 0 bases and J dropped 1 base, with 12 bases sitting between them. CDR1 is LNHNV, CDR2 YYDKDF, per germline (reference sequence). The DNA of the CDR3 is TGTGCCACCAGCAGAGATTCGGCGGGGACGAACACTGAAGCTTTCTTT. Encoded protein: CATSRDSAGTNTEAFF.

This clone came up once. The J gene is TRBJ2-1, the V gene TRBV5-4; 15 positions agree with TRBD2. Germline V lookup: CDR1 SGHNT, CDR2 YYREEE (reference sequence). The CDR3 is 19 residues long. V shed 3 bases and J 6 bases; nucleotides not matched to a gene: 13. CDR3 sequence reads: CASSSGLAGGFFGVNEQFF. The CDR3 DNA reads TGTGCCAGCAGCTCCGGACTAGCGGGAGGGTTTTTTGGGGTCAATGAGCAGTTCTTC.

The CDR3 DNA sequence: TGTGCCAGTAGTATACAGGGTTTACGCCTCTATGGCTACACCTTC. This gives the protein CASSIQGLRLYGYTF. The V gene is TRBV19, the J gene TRBJ1-2, with D possibly being TRBD1 (5 bases). V shed 2 bases and J shed 4 bases, with 14 bases lying between them. Germline-derived CDR1 and CDR2 are LNHDA and SQIVND (reference sequence). The CDR3 consists of 15 residues.

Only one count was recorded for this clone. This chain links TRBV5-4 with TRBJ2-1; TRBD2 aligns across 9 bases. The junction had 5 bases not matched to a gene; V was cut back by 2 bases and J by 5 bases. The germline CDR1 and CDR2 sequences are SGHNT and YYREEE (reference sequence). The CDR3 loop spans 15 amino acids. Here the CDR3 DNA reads TGTGCCAGCAGCTTCGGACTAGCGATGAACAATGAGCAGTTCTTC. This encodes CASSFGLAMNNEQFF.

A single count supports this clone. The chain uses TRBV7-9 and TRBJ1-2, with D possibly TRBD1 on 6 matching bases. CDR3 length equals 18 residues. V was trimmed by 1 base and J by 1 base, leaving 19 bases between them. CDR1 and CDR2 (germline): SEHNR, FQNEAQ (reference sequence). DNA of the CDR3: TGTGCCAGCAGCTTAGGGGGGCTAACAGGGCTCGATAACTATGGCTACACCTTC. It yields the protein CASSLGGLTGLDNYGYTF.

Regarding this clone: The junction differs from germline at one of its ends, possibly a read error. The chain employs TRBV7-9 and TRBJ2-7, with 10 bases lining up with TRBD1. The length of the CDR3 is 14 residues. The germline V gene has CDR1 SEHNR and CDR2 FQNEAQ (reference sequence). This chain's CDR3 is CSSSLGQGRDEQYF. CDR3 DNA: TGTTCCAGCAGCTTGGGACAGGGGCGCGACGAGCAGTACTTC.

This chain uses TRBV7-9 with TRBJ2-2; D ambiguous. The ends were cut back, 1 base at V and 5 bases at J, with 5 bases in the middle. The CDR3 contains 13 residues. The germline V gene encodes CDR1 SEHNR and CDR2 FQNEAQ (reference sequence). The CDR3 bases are TGTGCCAGCAGCTTAGGTAGTACCGGGGAGCTGTTTTTT. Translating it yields CASSLGSTGELFF.

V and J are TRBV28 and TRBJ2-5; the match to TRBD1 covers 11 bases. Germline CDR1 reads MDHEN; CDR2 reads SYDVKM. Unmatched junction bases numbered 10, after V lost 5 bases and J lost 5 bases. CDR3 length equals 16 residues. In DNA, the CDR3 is TGTGCCAGCAGTCCCGTACGGACAGGGGGCGCTGAGACCCAGTACTTC. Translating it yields CASSPVRTGGAETQYF.